The 18 T cell receptor beta chains in this list originate from one sample, sequenced in a study of early T cells in non-severe SARS-CoV-2 infection (dated by TCRdb to the early 2020s). Libraries were constructed by 5' RACE. Sequenced on a NextSeq 500. Starting from the raw public reads, TCRdb applied fastp trimming at Q25, assembled clones with MiXCR and retained in-frame beta chains. CDR3 protein sequences are deduplicated, and each keeps its most common genes and DNA. A total of tens of thousands of distinct CDR3 sequences appear in this sample, 5% to 6% of them only once. Jointly, the top ten make up around 6.8% of the sample. The sequencing sample was made of whole blood. The receptors stem from an adult who was a healthcare worker with PCR-confirmed SARS-CoV-2 infection or an uninfected control (not recorded which).

Comment on this clonotype: The conserved closing phenylalanine or tryptophan is absent in this CDR3, likely reflecting a read error. The V gene is TRBV11-2, the J gene TRBJ2-7; D gene ambiguous. Germline lookup yields CDR1 SGHAT and CDR2 FQNNGV. V lost 6 bases, J lost 3 bases, and 15 bases lay in between. This CDR3 spans 14 amino acids. CDR3 amino acids: CASSEQPWDYEQYS. The CDR3 DNA is TGTGCCAGCAGTGAACAGCCGTGGGACTACGAGCAGTACTCC.

This clonotype was observed many times. A junction boundary mismatches the germline segment, possibly from a read error. DNA for the CDR3: TGCAGCCGGGGGCGAGGGATATCGAACACTGAAGCCTTCTTT. Its protein product is CSRGRGISNTEAFF. The chain is built from TRBV20-1 and TRBJ1-1; tentative D call: TRBD1 (6 bases). The CDR3 spans 14 residues. CDR1 DFQATT and CDR2 SNEGSKA come from the germline V gene (reference sequence).

This clonotype has just a few counts. The chain links TRBV5-4 to TRBJ2-5; 8 bases line up with TRBD2. Germline V gene sequence: CDR1 SGHNT, CDR2 YYREEE (reference sequence). Germline trimming cut 2 bases from V and 7 bases from J; bases unmatched to any gene: 10. The CDR3 has 15 residues. CDR3 residues: CASSFGSGSRGTQYF. CDR3 nucleotide sequence: TGTGCCAGCAGCTTCGGGAGCGGGAGTCGTGGGACCCAGTACTTC. The full variable domain, its missing parts supplied by reference TRBV5-4 and TRBJ2-5, is ETGVTQSPTHLIKTRGQQVTLRCSSQSGHNTVSWYQQALGQGPQFIFQYYREEENGRGNFPPRFSGLQFPNYSSELNVNALELDDSALYLCASSFGSGSRGTQYFGPGTRLLVL.

This clonotype showed up many times. CDR3 in amino acids: CASSLDSSGIDEQFF. CDR3 nucleotides: TGTGCCAGCAGCTTGGACTCTAGCGGGATAGATGAGCAGTTCTTC. The chain has TRBV7-3 and TRBJ2-1; 9 nucleotides align to TRBD2. CDR3 length: 15 amino acids. The J segment lost 8 bases and the V segment lost 3 bases, leaving 8 bases of the junction unmatched. From germline, CDR1 is SGHTA and CDR2 FQGTGA.

The chain employs TRBV5-1 and TRBJ1-5, with unresolved D. V was cut by 4 bases and J by 11 bases, with 16 bases left in between. Germline V gene data show CDR1 as SGHRS and CDR2 as YFSETQ. CDR3 length: 13 residues. As DNA, the CDR3 is TGCGCCAGCAGCCCGGACGGGAGCTGGACCCAGCATTTT. Amino acid sequence: CASSPDGSWTQHF.

This clonotype was recorded many times. This chain links TRBV20-1 with TRBJ2-6; 10 bases line up with TRBD2. The germline V gene has CDR1 DFQATT and CDR2 SNEGSKA (reference sequence). The CDR3 length is 16 residues. Trimming took 2 bases from V and 1 from J; bases not matched to a gene: 2. CDR3 loop: CSARILAGSGANVLTF. The CDR3 region has the DNA TGCAGTGCTAGAATACTAGCGGGATCTGGGGCCAACGTCCTGACTTTC.

This clonotype showed up many times. The rearrangement joins TRBV9 to TRBJ2-3; D is undetermined. The CDR3 has 14 amino acids. Per the germline V gene, CDR1 is SGDLS and CDR2 is YYNGEE. V lost 1 base and J lost 0, with 6 bases in between. The DNA of the CDR3 is TGTGCCAGCAGCGTACTATCCAGCACAGATACGCAGTATTTT. It is translated as CASSVLSSTDTQYF. The full variable domain, completed using reference TRBV9 and TRBJ2-3, is DSGVTQTPKHLITATGQRVTLRCSPRSGDLSVYWYQQSLDQGLQFLIQYYNGEERAKGNILERFSAQQFPDLHSELNLSSLELGDSALYFCASSVLSSTDTQYFGPGTRLTVL.

This clonotype was seen repeatedly, ten times or more. The chain recombines TRBV20-1 with TRBJ1-4; unclear D gene. This CDR3 region has 13 residues. V shed 3 bases and J shed 7 bases, with 12 bases lying between them. Germline CDR1 and CDR2: DFQATT and SNEGSKA (reference sequence). CDR3 DNA: TGCAGTGCTAGCGACCCAAACAGTGAAAAACTGTTTTTT. Residues: CSASDPNSEKLFF.

The chain joins TRBV11-2 to TRBJ2-5; tentatively, D is TRBD1 (5 bases). With 3 bases removed from V and 7 bases from J, the gap between germline ends came to 15 bases. The CDR3 length is 14 residues. CDR1 and CDR2 from the germline V gene are SGHAT and FQNNGV. CDR3 residues: CASSLQGAEGTQYF. The CDR3 DNA is TGTGCCAGCAGCTTGCAAGGGGCTGAAGGGACCCAGTACTTC. Variable domain in full (rest from reference TRBV11-2 and TRBJ2-5): EAGVAQSPRYKIIEKRQSVAFWCNPISGHATLYWYQQILGQGPKLLIQFQNNGVVDDSQLPKDRFSAERLKGVDSTLKIQPAKLEDSAVYLCASSLQGAEGTQYFGPGTRLLVL.

The sample holds many counts of this clonotype. The chain links TRBV20-1 to TRBJ2-1; 11 bases are a match to TRBD2. Germline V gene sequence: CDR1 DFQATT, CDR2 SNEGSKA (reference sequence). The length of the CDR3 is 15 residues. The J segment lost 8 bases and the V segment lost 5 bases, leaving 11 bases of the junction unmatched. In DNA, the CDR3 is TGCAGTGCTTCTAGCGGTAGCGGGAGGGAGGATGAGCAGTTCTTC. The encoded protein is CSASSGSGREDEQFF.

This sequence joins TRBV6-5 and TRBJ1-1; D uncertain. CDR3 size: 12 residues. From germline, CDR1 is MNHEY and CDR2 SVGAGI. V was pared by 6 bases and J by 4 bases, with 9 bases between. The CDR3 region is CASSRLGTEAFF. For the CDR3, the DNA is TGTGCCAGCAGCCGACTAGGCACTGAAGCTTTCTTT.

Many counts were recorded for this clonotype. The chain recombines TRBV20-1 with TRBJ2-5, with 10 bases lining up with TRBD2. The J segment lost 7 bases and the V segment lost 3 bases, leaving 14 bases of the junction unmatched. Germline CDR1 reads DFQATT; CDR2 reads SNEGSKA (reference sequence). The CDR3 contains 16 residues. The CDR3 DNA follows: TGCAGTGCTAGGGACAGTCTAGCGGGAGCGGGGGGGACCCAGTACTTC. Protein: CSARDSLAGAGGTQYF.

This clonotype was counted at least ten times. The chain is built from TRBV27 and TRBJ2-2; D could derive from TRBD1 or TRBD2 (6 bases each). Trimming removed 4 bases from V and 9 bases from J, with 12 bases in between. The CDR3 is 13 residues long. Per germline, CDR1 MNHEY and CDR2 SMNVEV (reference sequence). Here the CDR3 DNA reads TGTGCCAGCAGTTCGGAGGGGGACCGGGAGCTGTTTTTT. Translating it yields CASSSEGDRELFF.

This clonotype has a count of ten or more. CDR3: CSVKLASSYEQYF. The CDR3 coding sequence is TGCAGCGTTAAGCTCGCGTCCTCCTACGAGCAGTACTTC. The chain employs TRBV29-1 and TRBJ2-7; D is unresolved. The V and J ends lost 5 bases and 0 bases respectively, with 11 bases between them. The CDR3 extends over 13 amino acids. The germline V gene encodes CDR1 SQVTM and CDR2 ANQGSEA.

This clonotype has a count of ten or more. The chain joins TRBV24-1 to TRBJ1-5, with D unclear. CDR1 and CDR2 from the germline V gene are KGHDR and SFDVKD. The germline V and J ends were trimmed by 3 bases and 0 bases, with 14 bases remaining between them. This CDR3 has 17 amino acids. The CDR3 reads CATSDPRQNPSNQPQHF. In nucleotides, the CDR3 is TGTGCCACCAGTGATCCCCGACAAAACCCTAGCAATCAGCCCCAGCATTTT.

This clonotype has a count of ten or more. The gene calls are TRBV11-2 and TRBJ2-1; D perhaps matches TRBD1 (6 bases). V was shortened by 5 bases and J by 10 bases, with 12 bases between the two germline ends. CDR1 and CDR2 (germline): SGHAT, FQNNGV. The CDR3 extends over 12 amino acids. The CDR3 coding sequence is TGTGCCAGCAGCCTGACAGGAATCGAGCAGTTCTTC. This gives the protein CASSLTGIEQFF.

The chain employs TRBV19 and TRBJ2-7, with D hard to call. V dropped 0 bases and J dropped 2 bases, with 11 bases sitting between them. CDR3 size: 15 residues. Per the germline V gene, CDR1 is LNHDA and CDR2 is SQIVND (reference sequence). In DNA form, the CDR3 reads TGTGCCAGTAGTATAGATCGAGGTCGTACCTACGAGCAGTACTTC. Its protein product is CASSIDRGRTYEQYF.

The chain couples TRBV7-9 to TRBJ1-4, with 7 bases that match TRBD1. Per germline, CDR1 SEHNR and CDR2 FQNEAQ (reference sequence). This CDR3 is 18 amino acids long. V lost 4 bases, J lost 0 bases, and 11 bases stayed unmatched. The CDR3 is CASSSPGTAFATNEKLFF. The DNA for the CDR3 is TGTGCCAGCAGCTCCCCCGGGACAGCCTTTGCAACTAATGAAAAACTGTTTTTT.